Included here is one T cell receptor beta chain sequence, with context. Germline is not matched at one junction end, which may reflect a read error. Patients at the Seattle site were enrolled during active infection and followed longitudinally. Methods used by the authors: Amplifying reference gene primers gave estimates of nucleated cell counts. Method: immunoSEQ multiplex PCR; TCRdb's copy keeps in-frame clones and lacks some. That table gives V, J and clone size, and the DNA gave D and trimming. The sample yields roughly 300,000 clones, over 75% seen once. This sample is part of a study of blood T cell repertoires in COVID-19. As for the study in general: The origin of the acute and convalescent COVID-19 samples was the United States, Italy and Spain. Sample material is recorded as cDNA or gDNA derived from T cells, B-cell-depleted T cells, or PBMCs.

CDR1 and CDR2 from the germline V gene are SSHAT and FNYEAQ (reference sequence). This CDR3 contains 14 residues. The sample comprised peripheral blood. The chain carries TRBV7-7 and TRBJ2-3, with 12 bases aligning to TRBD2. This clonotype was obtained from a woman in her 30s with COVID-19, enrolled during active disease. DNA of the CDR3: TGTGCTAGCAGCTCGGGACTAGCGGGAGATACGCAGTATTTT. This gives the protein CASSSGLAGDTQYF.